This T cell receptor (beta chain) came from a study of regulatory and conventional T cells in RAG deficiency. Findings of the study overall: Omenn CD25-high CD127-low cells may be activated cells, not true Tregs. Omenn patients showed >90% Treg-Tconv overlap and shorter CDR3 lengths.

The sorted regulatory T cells were CD4+, CD25-high and CD127-low, with genomic DNA sequenced. CDR1 is KGHSH, CDR2 LQKENI, per germline. CDR3 size: 14 residues. Trimming stripped 6 bases from V and 4 bases from J, with 13 bases between. Concerning this clone itself: Its specificity is not known.

Libraries were prepared by immunoSEQ multiplex PCR; TCRdb keeps only in-frame clonotypes and omits some of them. This table has roughly 30,000 clones, about 89% appearing once. The same specimen was also included in a second study, on regulatory T cells. That work contributes: Amplification used 52 TRBV primers and 13 TRBJ primers.

The TCR was taken from a human donor in good health. The V and J genes are TRBV18 and TRBJ1-5; tentatively, D is TRBD1 (5 bases). Material: Tregs sorted from blood. The CDR3 is CASSPTGTNQPQHF. In DNA, the CDR3 is TGTGCCAGCTCGCCAACCGGGACGAATCAGCCCCAGCATTTT.